The entry below gives a single T cell receptor (beta chain) sequence along with its context. Its target antigen remains unknown. Base qualities are not recorded, but no much larger clone differs from it by a single base. The collaborating institutions used their own protocols to collect whole blood in K2EDTA tubes. For TCRbeta analysis, collaborators shipped samples as frozen whole blood, isolated PBMCs, or DNA extracted from either of those sample types. The data belong to a study of blood T cell repertoires in COVID-19 (TCRdb year 2020). Context from the whole study: Samples covering the acute and convalescent phases of COVID-19 were provided by collaborators in the United States, Italy and Spain. The prospective study material was composed of cDNA or gDNA derived from T cells, B-cell-depleted T cells, or PBMCs. Subjects who had been exposed to COVID-19, were actively infected with it, or had recovered from it provided the deeply sampled blood TCRbeta repertoires that made up the dataset. The repertoires were released in a freely available public database meant as a resource for research on the immune response to SARS-CoV-2. Samples were obtained from the ongoing ImmuneRACE study (first 160 participants) and from 1,254 subjects provided by 6 global collaborators. A de-identified subject ID, COVID-19 status, age in years and sex were almost always included in the sample metadata. Where available, HLA class I and class II types were obtained from metadata supplied by the sample provider rather than from assay-based typing. The paper as a whole reports these results and caveats: The amount of clinical and demographic metadata varied by source and participant and was provided uncurated.

TCRbeta CDR3 regions were amplified from genomic DNA using the immunoSEQ Assay, a bias-controlled multiplex PCR. The authors' analysis ran thus. The number of nucleated cells in each sample was estimated by amplification of reference gene primers within the assay. Sequence reads were collapsed and filtered to measure the absolute abundance of every unique TCRbeta CDR3 rearrangement. Productive Simpson clonality was computed per sample as the square root of Simpson's diversity index over productive rearrangements. The source is immuneACCESS, and TCRdb retained only in-frame sequences with V and J called. Part of the clones is not carried over; for the studies checked, unresolved V genes explain less than half of this, and the remainder is unexplained. That table furnishes V, J and clone size, whereas the DNA furnished D and trimming. The sample has tens of thousands of clones on record, around 82% of them singletons. The top ten hold 7.3% of the sample.

The V end gives up 2 bases and the J end 1 base, leaving 0 bases in the junction not matched to a gene. The CDR3 runs 14 residues from the cysteine to the phenylalanine. Only the CDR3 portion is preserved as DNA: 42 bases, with reading frame beginning at the first base. CDR1 and CDR2 are drawn from the germline V gene: KGHSH, LQKENI. This sequence was found in a middle-aged man with acute or convalescent COVID-19. The sequenced sample was peripheral blood. The chain employs TRBV18 and TRBJ1-1; 8 junctional bases match TRBD1. The CDR3 corresponds to CASSPTGGNTEAFF. The sequenced DNA: TGTGCCAGCTCACCAACAGGGGGGAACACTGAAGCTTTCTTT.